A single sample is the source of the 32 T cell receptor beta chains below, sequenced in a study of cytomegalovirus exposure and HLA in healthy donors. PCR was performed using 60 Vbeta and 13 Jbeta primers. Libraries were prepared by immunoSEQ multiplex PCR; TCRdb keeps only in-frame clonotypes and omits some of them. Among around 150,000 clones listed, roughly two thirds were seen once. The material sequenced was PBMCs. The receptors were gathered from a woman in her 30s in good health and CMV-seronegative.

The chain recombines TRBV9 with TRBJ2-5, with D tentatively TRBD1 (6 bases). The germline V gene has CDR1 SGDLS and CDR2 YYNGEE. The length of the CDR3 is 15 residues. Trimming cost V 4 bases and J 3 bases, with 16 bases left between them. The CDR3 nucleotides read TGTGCCAGCAGCCCTACCGGACAGTGGAAAGAGACCCAGTACTTC. It encodes CASSPTGQWKETQYF.

The chain uses TRBV2 and TRBJ2-3, with D possibly matching TRBD2 (6 bases). CDR1 is SNHLY, CDR2 FYNNEI, per germline. Trimming removed 5 bases at V and 6 bases at J, with 12 bases between. The CDR3 has 13 residues. The CDR3 sequence is CASSRDGGDTQYF. Here the CDR3 DNA reads TGTGCCAGCAGTCGGGACGGAGGGGATACGCAGTATTTT.

The chain combines TRBV4-2 with TRBJ2-2; 7 bases align to TRBD2. Germline CDR1 and CDR2: LGHNA and YNFKEQ. V shed 0 bases and J 7 bases; nucleotides not matched to a gene: 8. The length of the CDR3 is 16 residues. CDR3 loop: CASSQDGVGGDGELFF. As DNA, the CDR3 is TGTGCCAGCAGCCAAGATGGGGTGGGGGGGGACGGGGAGCTGTTTTTT.

About this clone: Other DNA sequences of this sample code for an identical CDR3. The chain has TRBV6-5 and TRBJ1-2, with TRBD1 matching over 7 bases. The V gene's germline CDR1 is MNHEY and CDR2 SVGAGI. The CDR3 runs 15 residues. V was pared by 5 bases and J by 0 bases, with 6 bases of the junction left unmatched. CDR3 coding DNA: TGTGCCAGCAGTGCCGGACAGGACACTAACTATGGCTACACCTTC. This sequence encodes CASSAGQDTNYGYTF.

The table lists this clone with a count of one. The chain joins TRBV5-4 to TRBJ2-3; D might be TRBD1 (5 bases). With 0 bases removed from V and 1 base from J, the gap between germline ends came to 9 bases. Germline CDR1 reads SGHNT; CDR2 reads YYREEE (reference sequence). This CDR3 has 15 amino acids. CDR3 loop: CASSLGGSGTDTQYF. In DNA, the CDR3 is TGTGCCAGCAGCTTGGGGGGCTCAGGCACAGATACGCAGTATTTT.

The J gene is TRBJ2-5, the V gene TRBV29-1, with TRBD2 matching over 9 bases. There are 13 residues in the CDR3. With 8 bases clipped from V and 2 bases from J, the junction kept 6 bases outside the gene matches. Germline CDR1 and CDR2: SQVTM and ANQGSEA. CDR3 DNA: TGCAGCACCGGGACTAGCTCTCAAGAGACCCAGTACTTC. It specifies CSTGTSSQETQYF. Based on the CDR3 plus reference TRBV29-1 and TRBJ2-5, the full variable domain is SAVISQKPSRDICQRGTSLTIQCQVDSQVTMMFWYRQQPGQSLTLIATANQGSEATYESGFVIDKFPISRPNLTFSTLTVSNMSPEDSSIYLCSTGTSSQETQYFGPGTRLLVL.

This chain links TRBV19 with TRBJ2-7; TRBD1 aligns across 11 bases. V shed 5 bases and J 3 bases; nucleotides not matched to a gene: 3. CDR1 and CDR2 from the germline V gene are LNHDA and SQIVND (reference sequence). The CDR3 consists of 14 residues. CDR3 coding DNA: TGTGCCAGTAGTTTCGGGACAGGGGGCTACGAGCAGTACTTC. Translating gives CASSFGTGGYEQYF.

This sequence joins TRBV9 and TRBJ1-6; D is possibly TRBD1 (6 bases). Trimming left V 4 bases short and J 3 bases short, with 11 bases between. Germline V CDR1 and CDR2: SGDLS, YYNGEE. This CDR3 spans 15 amino acids. The CDR3 reads CASSPWTDYNSPLHF. The CDR3, as DNA: TGTGCCAGCAGCCCCTGGACAGACTATAATTCACCCCTCCACTTT.

The gene calls are TRBV10-3 and TRBJ2-1; TRBD2 matches 7 bases. The germline V gene encodes CDR1 ENHRY and CDR2 SYGVKD. The junction had 9 bases not matched to a gene; V was cut back by 10 bases and J by 3 bases. This CDR3 comprises 14 residues. The CDR3 protein is CATTSEVGYNEQFF. Written as DNA, the CDR3 is TGTGCCACTACTAGCGAGGTAGGCTACAATGAGCAGTTCTTC.

This chain connects TRBV10-1 to TRBJ2-7; no reliable D call. Trimming took off 3 bases at V and 2 bases at J, with 8 bases between the two ends. The CDR3 extends over 13 amino acids. Germline lookup yields CDR1 WNHNN and CDR2 SYGVQD (reference sequence). The CDR3 loop is CASSDNTAYEQYF. CDR3 nucleotide sequence: TGCGCCAGCAGTGATAACACCGCCTACGAGCAGTACTTC.

The chain uses TRBV28 and TRBJ1-5; the match to TRBD1 covers 9 bases. CDR1 MDHEN and CDR2 SYDVKM come from the germline V gene. J lost 4 bases, V lost 6 bases, and 7 bases had no gene match. This CDR3 spans 15 amino acids. The DNA for the CDR3 is TGTGCCAGCAGAGCTACAGGGGGCGCGAATCAGCCCCAGCATTTT. Protein sequence: CASRATGGANQPQHF.

The chain employs TRBV2 and TRBJ2-5, with D possibly matching TRBD2 (5 bases). There are 14 residues in the CDR3. The ends were cut back, 8 bases at V and 4 bases at J, with 17 bases in the middle. In germline, CDR1 is SNHLY, CDR2 FYNNEI. This CDR3 is CASATSPEGETQYF. CDR3 DNA: TGTGCCAGCGCCACGAGCCCCGAGGGAGAGACCCAGTACTTC. Full variable domain (outside the CDR3, taken from reference TRBV2 and TRBJ2-5): EPEVTQTPSHQVTQMGQEVILRCVPISNHLYFYWYRQILGQKVEFLVSFYNNEISEKSEIFDDQFSVERPDGSNFTLKIRSTKLEDSAMYFCASATSPEGETQYFGPGTRLLVL.

The chain is built from TRBV11-2 and TRBJ2-1; TRBD2 matches at 13 bases. CDR3 length: 16 residues. The V segment lost 5 bases and the J segment 2 bases; nucleotides outside the gene matches: 3. In germline, CDR1 is SGHAT, CDR2 FQNNGV. CDR3 coding DNA: TGTGCCAGCAGCCCGGGGACTAGCGGGACCTACAATGAGCAGTTCTTC. Its protein is CASSPGTSGTYNEQFF.

This sequence joins TRBV29-1 and TRBJ2-7; D call uncertain. The length of the CDR3 is 14 residues. CDR1 and CDR2 (germline): SQVTM, ANQGSEA. V lost 0 bases, J lost 3 bases, and 12 bases lay in between. The CDR3 sequence: CSVEELGAGYEQYF. The CDR3 DNA follows: TGCAGCGTTGAAGAGCTCGGAGCTGGCTACGAGCAGTACTTC.

This chain connects TRBV2 to TRBJ2-7; unclear D gene. There are 14 residues in the CDR3. Trimming took 0 bases from V and 1 from J, leaving 7 bases between them. Germline CDR1 SNHLY, CDR2 FYNNEI. The CDR3 DNA reads TGTGCCAGCAGTGAAGCACAGTTATCCTACGAGCAGTACTTC. As protein: CASSEAQLSYEQYF.

The chain uses TRBV10-2 and TRBJ1-2; 7 nucleotides agree with TRBD1. The trim removed 2 bases at V and 4 bases at J, leaving 4 bases unmatched. CDR1 and CDR2 from the germline V gene are WSHSY and SAAADI. The CDR3 spans 14 residues. The CDR3 here is CASSEMGQIYGYTF. In DNA form, the CDR3 reads TGCGCCAGCAGTGAGATGGGACAGATCTATGGCTACACCTTC.

J is TRBJ1-2 and V is TRBV27, with 7 bases lining up with TRBD1. J lost 5 bases, V lost 5 bases, and 5 bases had no gene match. Germline CDR1 is MNHEY and CDR2 is SMNVEV (reference sequence). The CDR3 is 13 amino acids. CDR3 sequence reads: CASSPGQLYGYTF. The DNA of the CDR3 is TGTGCCAGCAGTCCGGGACAGCTGTATGGCTACACCTTC.

The CDR3 DNA sequence: TGTGCCAGCAGCACTACAGGGCACTCTGGAAACACCATATATTTT. It encodes CASSTTGHSGNTIYF. J is TRBJ1-3 and V is TRBV7-9; a possible D gene is TRBD1 (6 bases). Deletions cut 5 bases from V and 0 bases from J, with 11 bases between. CDR3 size: 15 residues. Per germline, CDR1 SEHNR and CDR2 FQNEAQ (reference sequence).

V and J are TRBV10-3 and TRBJ2-6; D might be TRBD2 (5 bases). The V gene's germline CDR1 is ENHRY and CDR2 SYGVKD. Trimming shortened V by 4 bases and J by 0 bases, and 10 bases separated the two germline ends. There are 16 residues in the CDR3. The CDR3 sequence: CAISGVGNSGANVLTF. Written as DNA, the CDR3 is TGTGCCATCAGTGGAGTCGGGAACTCTGGGGCCAACGTCCTGACTTTC.

The rearrangement uses TRBV5-3 and TRBJ1-4; D not resolved. TRBV5-3 is known as an ORF, though its function is uncertain. There are 15 residues in the CDR3. V lost 0 bases, J lost 7 bases, and 13 bases lay in between. The CDR3 sequence: CARSLVEGVGEKLFF. The CDR3 DNA reads TGTGCCAGAAGCTTGGTAGAGGGAGTGGGTGAAAAACTGTTTTTT.

This clone was recorded a few times. The V and J genes are TRBV30 and TRBJ2-7, with 10 nucleotides matching TRBD2. CDR1 is GTSNPN and CDR2 is SVGIG in the germline V gene (reference sequence). This CDR3 has 14 residues. V dropped 0 bases and J dropped 3; count of bases not matched to a gene: 2. The CDR3 coding sequence is TGTGCCTGGAGTGTACTAGCGGGGAGCTACGAGCAGTACTTC. Protein: CAWSVLAGSYEQYF. Full variable domain (missing parts from reference TRBV30 and TRBJ2-7): SQTIHQWPATLVQPVGSPLSLECTVEGTSNPNLYWYRQAAGRGLQLLFYSVGIGQISSEVPQNLSASRPQDRQFILSSKKLLLSDSGFYLCAWSVLAGSYEQYFGPGTRLTVT.

V is TRBV4-1 and J is TRBJ1-5, with unresolved D. Germline-derived CDR1 and CDR2 are MGHRA and YSYEKL. With 0 bases removed from V and 0 bases from J, the gap between germline ends came to 15 bases. The length of the CDR3 is 18 residues. DNA for the CDR3: TGCGCCAGCAGCCAAGATTGGGCACCCCTATATAGCAATCAGCCCCAGCATTTT. This encodes CASSQDWAPLYSNQPQHF.

V gene TRBV30 combines with J gene TRBJ1-1, with 9 bases fitting TRBD1. Trimming removed 4 bases from V and 3 bases from J; junction bases left unmatched: 6. Germline CDR1 GTSNPN, CDR2 SVGIG (reference sequence). There are 14 residues in the CDR3. This chain's CDR3 is CAWTDRGLDTEAFF. CDR3 nucleotide sequence: TGTGCCTGGACGGACAGGGGTTTGGACACTGAAGCTTTCTTT.

The V gene is TRBV19, the J gene TRBJ2-1; 10 bases agree with TRBD2. With 7 bases clipped from V and 0 bases from J, the junction kept 9 bases outside the gene matches. Germline CDR1 and CDR2: LNHDA and SQIVND (reference sequence). This CDR3 is built from 17 residues. The CDR3 loop reads CASTLGAGGNSYNEQFF. In DNA, the CDR3 is TGTGCCAGTACCCTCGGAGCGGGGGGGAACTCCTACAATGAGCAGTTCTTC.

The chain recombines TRBV27 with TRBJ2-3; D gene ambiguous. Trimming left V 2 bases short and J 0 bases short, with 6 bases between. Germline V gene data show CDR1 as MNHEY and CDR2 as SMNVEV (reference sequence). The CDR3 has 14 amino acids. The CDR3 protein is CASSLLASTDTQYF. In DNA, the CDR3 is TGTGCCAGCAGTTTACTGGCCAGCACAGATACGCAGTATTTT.

This clone was counted a few times. This CDR3 reads CASSSTAGGRETQYF. DNA of the CDR3: TGTGCCAGCAGCTCAACAGCGGGGGGGCGTGAGACCCAGTACTTC. The chain carries TRBV7-3 and TRBJ2-5; 10 bases align to TRBD2. The CDR3 has 15 residues. After removal of 4 bases from V and 5 bases from J, the junction contained 7 bases not matched to a gene. Germline-derived CDR1 and CDR2 are SGHTA and FQGTGA.

The CDR3 sequence: CASSDDSQADTQYF. CDR3 bases: TGTGCCAGCAGTGATGACAGCCAAGCAGATACGCAGTATTTT. This chain uses TRBV25-1 with TRBJ2-3; D is perhaps TRBD1 (5 bases). V was pared by 3 bases and J by 4 bases, with 11 bases between. Germline CDR1 and CDR2: MGHDK and SYGVNS. The CDR3 runs 14 residues.

The chain carries TRBV5-8 and TRBJ2-6, with TRBD1 as a possible D gene (6 bases). The ends were cut back, 3 bases at V and 1 base at J, with 11 bases in the middle. The CDR3 is 16 residues long. Per the germline V gene, CDR1 is SGHTS and CDR2 is YDEGEE. Here the CDR3 DNA reads TGTGCCAGCAGCTGGGGGCCAGGGTCTGGGGCCAACGTCCTGACTTTC. Protein product: CASSWGPGSGANVLTF. Full variable domain (missing parts from reference TRBV5-8 and TRBJ2-6): EAGVTQSPTHLIKTRGQQATLRCSPISGHTSVYWYQQALGLGLQFLLWYDEGEERNRGNFPPRFSGRQFPNYSSELNVNALELEDSALYLCASSWGPGSGANVLTFGAGSRLTVL.

This chain's CDR3 is CASSVRLDGDTGELFF. The CDR3 nucleotides read TGTGCCAGCAGCGTTAGACTGGACGGGGACACCGGGGAGCTGTTTTTT. The chain joins TRBV7-6 to TRBJ2-2; tentatively, D is TRBD2 (5 bases). The germline V gene has CDR1 SGHVS and CDR2 FNYEAQ. This CDR3 is 16 amino acids long. V was pared by 5 bases and J by 3 bases, with 16 bases between.

This clone has more than one count but fewer than ten. The chain's CDR3 is CASSFDSFEAFF. The CDR3 nucleotides read TGTGCCAGCAGCTTTGACAGTTTTGAAGCTTTCTTT. The J gene is TRBJ1-1, the V gene TRBV7-9; tentatively, D is TRBD1 (5 bases). CDR3 length: 12 residues. Per the germline V gene, CDR1 is SEHNR and CDR2 is FQNEAQ (reference sequence). V gave up 3 bases and J gave up 7 bases, with 9 bases separating them.

This clone was seen once. This chain links TRBV5-6 with TRBJ1-6, with unresolved D. V was cut by 2 bases and J by 0 bases, with 6 bases left in between. The germline V gene encodes CDR1 SGHDT and CDR2 YYEEEE. The CDR3 has 15 amino acids. CDR3 sequence: CASSLISSYNSPLHF. The CDR3 DNA reads as TGTGCCAGCAGCTTAATCAGCTCCTATAATTCACCCCTCCACTTT.

This clone has only one observation. The genes are TRBV5-4 and TRBJ2-5; weak D call: TRBD1 (6 bases). Trimming cost V 3 bases and J 5 bases, with 14 bases left between them. The CDR3 sequence is 14 residues long. CDR1 is SGHNT and CDR2 is YYREEE in the germline V gene (reference sequence). The CDR3 sequence: CASSSQQGGETQYF. The CDR3 DNA follows: TGTGCCAGCAGCTCGCAACAGGGTGGGGAGACCCAGTACTTC.